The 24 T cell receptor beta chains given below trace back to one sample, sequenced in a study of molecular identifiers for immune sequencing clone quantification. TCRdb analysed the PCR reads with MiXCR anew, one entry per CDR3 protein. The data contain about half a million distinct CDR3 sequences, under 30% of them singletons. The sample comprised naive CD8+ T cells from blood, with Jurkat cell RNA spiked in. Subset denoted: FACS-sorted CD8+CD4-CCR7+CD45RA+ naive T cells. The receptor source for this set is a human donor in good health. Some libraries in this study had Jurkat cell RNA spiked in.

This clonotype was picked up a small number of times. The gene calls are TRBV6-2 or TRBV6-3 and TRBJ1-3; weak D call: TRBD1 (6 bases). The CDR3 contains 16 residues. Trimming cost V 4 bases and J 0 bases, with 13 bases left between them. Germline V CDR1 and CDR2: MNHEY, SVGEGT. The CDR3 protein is CASSSPGHRSGNTIYF. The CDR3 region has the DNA TGTGCCAGCAGTTCACCGGGACACCGCTCTGGAAACACCATATATTTT.

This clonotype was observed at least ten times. For the CDR3, the DNA is TGCAGCGTTGTTGGTCCAATTTATCGGTACTTC. This translates into CSVVGPIYRYF. The gene calls are TRBV29-1 and TRBJ2-5; no clear D gene. V shed 4 bases and J shed 13 bases, with 16 bases lying between them. This CDR3 is 11 amino acids long. In germline, CDR1 is SQVTM, CDR2 ANQGSEA. The full variable domain, rest sourced from reference TRBV29-1 and TRBJ2-5, is SAVISQKPSRDICQRGTSLTIQCQVDSQVTMMFWYRQQPGQSLTLIATANQGSEATYESGFVIDKFPISRPNLTFSTLTVSNMSPEDSSIYLCSVVGPIYRYFGPGTRLLVL.

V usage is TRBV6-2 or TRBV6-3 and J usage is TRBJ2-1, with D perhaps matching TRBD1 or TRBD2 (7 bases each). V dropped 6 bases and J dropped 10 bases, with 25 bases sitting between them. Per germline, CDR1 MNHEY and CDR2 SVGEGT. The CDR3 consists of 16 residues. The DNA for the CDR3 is TGTGCCAGCAGGGGAGGGGGCAGGGGGACTGATCGGGAGCAGTTCTTC. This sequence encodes CASRGGGRGTDREQFF.

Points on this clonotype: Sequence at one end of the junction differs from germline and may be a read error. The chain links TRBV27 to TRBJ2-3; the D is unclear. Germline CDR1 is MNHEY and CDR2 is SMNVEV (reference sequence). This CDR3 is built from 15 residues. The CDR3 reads CASSLGTRPTATQYF. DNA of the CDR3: TGTGCCAGCAGTTTAGGTACGAGGCCCACAGCTACGCAGTATTTT.

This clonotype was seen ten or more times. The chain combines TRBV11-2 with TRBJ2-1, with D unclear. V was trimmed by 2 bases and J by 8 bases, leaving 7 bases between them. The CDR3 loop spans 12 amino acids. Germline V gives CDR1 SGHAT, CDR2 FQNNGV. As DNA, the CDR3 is TGTGCCAGCAGCTTAAGTCTCCATGAGCAGTTCTTC. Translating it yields CASSLSLHEQFF.

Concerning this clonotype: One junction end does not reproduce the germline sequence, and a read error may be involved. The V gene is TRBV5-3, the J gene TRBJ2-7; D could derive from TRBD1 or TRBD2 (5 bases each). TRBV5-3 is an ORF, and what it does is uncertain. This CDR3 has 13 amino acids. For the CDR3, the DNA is TGTGCCAGCGGCTTAGACAGCTCCTACGAGCGGTGCTTC. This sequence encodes CASGLDSSYERCF.

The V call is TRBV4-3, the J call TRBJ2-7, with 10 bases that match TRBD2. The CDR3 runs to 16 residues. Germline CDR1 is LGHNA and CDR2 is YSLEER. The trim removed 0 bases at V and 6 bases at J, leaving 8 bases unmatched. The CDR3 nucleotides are TGCGCCAGCAGCCAAGAGCTAGCGGGAGCTTCAAGCGAGCAGTACTTC. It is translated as CASSQELAGASSEQYF.

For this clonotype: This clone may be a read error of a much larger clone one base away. CDR3 sequence: CSARDGRTSTDTQCF. The DNA for the CDR3 is TGCAGTGCTAGAGATGGTAGGACTAGCACAGATACGCAGTGTTTT. The V call is TRBV20-1, the J call TRBJ2-3; 8 nucleotides agree with TRBD2. Germline CDR1 is DFQATT and CDR2 is SNEGSKA (reference sequence). The CDR3 is 15 amino acids.

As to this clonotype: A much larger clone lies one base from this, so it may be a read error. CDR3 loop: CTSSDLAGVTDTQYF. In DNA form, the CDR3 reads TGTACCAGCAGTGATCTAGCGGGGGTCACAGATACGCAGTATTTT. V usage is TRBV12-3 or TRBV12-4 and J usage is TRBJ2-3, with 10 positions matching TRBD2. This CDR3 region has 15 residues.

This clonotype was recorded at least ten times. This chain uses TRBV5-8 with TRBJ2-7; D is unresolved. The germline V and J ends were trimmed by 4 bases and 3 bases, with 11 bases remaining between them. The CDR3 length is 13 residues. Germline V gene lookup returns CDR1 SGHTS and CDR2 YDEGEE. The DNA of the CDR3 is TGTGCCAGCAGCCCAATTTTAAGCTACGAGCAGTACTTC. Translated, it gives CASSPILSYEQYF.

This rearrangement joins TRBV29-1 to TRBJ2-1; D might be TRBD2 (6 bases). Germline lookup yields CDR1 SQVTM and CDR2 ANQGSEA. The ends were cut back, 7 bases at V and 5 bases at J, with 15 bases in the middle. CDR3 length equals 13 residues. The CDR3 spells CSAGLAEDNEQFF. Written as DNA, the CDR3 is TGCAGCGCCGGATTAGCGGAGGACAATGAGCAGTTCTTC.

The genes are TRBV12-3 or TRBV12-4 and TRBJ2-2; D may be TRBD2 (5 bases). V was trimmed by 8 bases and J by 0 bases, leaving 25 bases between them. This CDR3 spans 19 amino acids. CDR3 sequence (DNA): TGTGCCAGCTCAGTTTATCTGCGGACTTACCTCGCGAACACCGGGGAGCTGTTTTTT. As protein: CASSVYLRTYLANTGELFF.

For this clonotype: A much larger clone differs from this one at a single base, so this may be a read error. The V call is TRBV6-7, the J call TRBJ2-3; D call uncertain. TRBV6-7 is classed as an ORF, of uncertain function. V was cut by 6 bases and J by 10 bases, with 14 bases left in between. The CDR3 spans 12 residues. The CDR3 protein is CASSYSRVPQYF. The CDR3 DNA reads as TGTGCCAGCAGCTATAGCAGAGTGCCGCAGTATTTT.

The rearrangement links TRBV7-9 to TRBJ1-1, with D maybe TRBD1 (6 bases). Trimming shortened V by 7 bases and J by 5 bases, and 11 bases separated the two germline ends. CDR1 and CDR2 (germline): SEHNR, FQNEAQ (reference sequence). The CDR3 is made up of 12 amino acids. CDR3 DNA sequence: TGTGCCAGCACAGGGGTGGTGACTGAAGCTTTCTTT. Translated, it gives CASTGVVTEAFF.

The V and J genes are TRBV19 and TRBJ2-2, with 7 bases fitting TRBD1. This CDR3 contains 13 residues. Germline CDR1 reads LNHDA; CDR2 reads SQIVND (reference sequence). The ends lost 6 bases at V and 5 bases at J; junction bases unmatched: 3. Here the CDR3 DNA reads TGTGCCAGTAGACCGACAGGGACCGGGGAGCTGTTTTTT. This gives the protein CASRPTGTGELFF.

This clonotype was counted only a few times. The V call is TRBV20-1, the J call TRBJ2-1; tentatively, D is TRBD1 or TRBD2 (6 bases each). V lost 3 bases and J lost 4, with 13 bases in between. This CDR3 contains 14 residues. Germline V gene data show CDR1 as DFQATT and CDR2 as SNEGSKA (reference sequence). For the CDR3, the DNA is TGCAGTGCTAGCAGGGGCGGGGATTACAATGAGCAGTTCTTC. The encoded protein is CSASRGGDYNEQFF.

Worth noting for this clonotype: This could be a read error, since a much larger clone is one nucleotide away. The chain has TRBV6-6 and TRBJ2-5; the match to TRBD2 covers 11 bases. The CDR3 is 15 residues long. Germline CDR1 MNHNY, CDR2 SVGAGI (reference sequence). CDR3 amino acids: CACSRLAGLKETQYF. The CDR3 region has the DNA TGTGCCTGCAGTAGACTAGCGGGGCTGAAAGAGACCCAGTACTTC.

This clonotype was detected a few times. The CDR3 spells CSVVGPPPTNTEAFF. CDR3 nucleotides: TGCAGCGTTGTTGGCCCGCCGCCTACGAACACTGAAGCTTTCTTT. V gene TRBV29-1 combines with J gene TRBJ1-1; D is unclear. This CDR3 contains 15 residues. The germline V gene has CDR1 SQVTM and CDR2 ANQGSEA. V lost 4 bases and J 1 base, leaving 16 bases between the germline ends. The full variable domain, rest sourced from reference TRBV29-1 and TRBJ1-1, is SAVISQKPSRDICQRGTSLTIQCQVDSQVTMMFWYRQQPGQSLTLIATANQGSEATYESGFVIDKFPISRPNLTFSTLTVSNMSPEDSSIYLCSVVGPPPTNTEAFFGQGTRLTVV.

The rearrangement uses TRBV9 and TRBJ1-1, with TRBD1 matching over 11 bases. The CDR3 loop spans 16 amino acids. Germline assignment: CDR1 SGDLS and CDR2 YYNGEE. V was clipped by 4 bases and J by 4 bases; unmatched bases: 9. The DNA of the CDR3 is TGTGCCAGCAGCACCAGGACAGGGGGCTCGAGCACTGAAGCTTTCTTT. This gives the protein CASSTRTGGSSTEAFF.

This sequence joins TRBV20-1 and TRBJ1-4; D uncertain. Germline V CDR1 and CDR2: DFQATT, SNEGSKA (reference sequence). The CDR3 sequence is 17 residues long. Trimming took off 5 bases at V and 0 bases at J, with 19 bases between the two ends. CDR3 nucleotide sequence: TGCAGTGCTCGGTCGAGGGAATCCGGTGCAACTAATGAAAAACTGTTTTTT. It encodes CSARSRESGATNEKLFF.

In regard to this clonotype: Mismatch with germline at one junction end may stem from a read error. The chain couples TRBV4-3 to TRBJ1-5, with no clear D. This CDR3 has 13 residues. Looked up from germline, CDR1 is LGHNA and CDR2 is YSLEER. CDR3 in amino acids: CASSQVGNQPQQF. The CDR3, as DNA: TGCGCCAGCAGCCAAGTAGGTAATCAGCCCCAGCAATTT.

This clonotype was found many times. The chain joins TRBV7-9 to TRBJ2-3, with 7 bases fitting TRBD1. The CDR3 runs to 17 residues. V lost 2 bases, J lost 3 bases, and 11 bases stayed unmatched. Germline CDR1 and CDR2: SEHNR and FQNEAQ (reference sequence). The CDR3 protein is CASSLSLKGGSTDTQYF. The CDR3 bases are TGTGCCAGCAGCTTAAGCCTCAAAGGGGGCTCAACAGATACGCAGTATTTT.

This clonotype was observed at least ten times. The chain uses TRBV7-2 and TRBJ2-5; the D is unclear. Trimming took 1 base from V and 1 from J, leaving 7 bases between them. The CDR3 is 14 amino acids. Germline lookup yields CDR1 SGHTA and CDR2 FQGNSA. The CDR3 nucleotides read TGTGCCAGCAGCTTAGTCCCGGTCCAAGAGACCCAGTACTTC. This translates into CASSLVPVQETQYF.

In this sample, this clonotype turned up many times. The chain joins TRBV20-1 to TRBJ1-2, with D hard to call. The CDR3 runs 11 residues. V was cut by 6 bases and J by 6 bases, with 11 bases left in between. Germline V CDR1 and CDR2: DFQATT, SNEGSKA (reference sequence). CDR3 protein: CSAIRSDGYTF. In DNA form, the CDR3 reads TGCAGTGCCATCCGGTCGGATGGCTACACCTTC.